The 18 T cell receptor beta chains in this list originate from one sample, sequenced in a study of blood T cell repertoires in COVID-19. The method was immunoSEQ multiplex PCR; TCRdb's version includes in-frame clones alone and lacks a portion of them. The sample includes about 210,000 clones, roughly four fifths seen only once; the top ten take approximately 8.7%. The sequenced sample was PBMCs or T cells enriched from blood (not recorded which). Receptors originate from a man between 35 and 55 years old who had recovered from COVID-19.

The table lists this clone with a count of one. The chain uses TRBV12-5 and TRBJ1-3; D is perhaps TRBD1 (5 bases). The CDR3 extends over 16 amino acids. The V end lost 10 bases, the J end lost 8 bases, and 27 bases lay between the germline ends. CDR1 and CDR2 (germline): LGHNT, FRNRAP. The CDR3 bases are TGTGCTACCGCGGGGGATACTAGGGCCGAGGAGGACACCATATATTTT. Translating it yields CATAGDTRAEEDTIYF.

In the case of this clone: The same CDR3 arises from other DNA sequences in this sample as well. The chain couples TRBV5-6 to TRBJ2-7; D is uncertain. V was clipped by 0 bases and J by 0 bases, with 7 bases between them. Germline CDR1 reads SGHDT; CDR2 reads YYEEEE. The CDR3 contains 14 residues. In DNA form, the CDR3 reads TGTGCCAGCAGCTTGGCCTACAGCTCCTACGAGCAGTACTTC. It encodes CASSLAYSSYEQYF.

The sample holds a few counts of this clone. The rearrangement links TRBV18 to TRBJ1-2; no clear D gene. Trimming took 5 bases from V and 6 from J, leaving 7 bases between them. Germline assignment: CDR1 KGHSH and CDR2 LQKENI. CDR3 size: 11 residues. This CDR3 reads CASSTANGYTF. The CDR3 DNA reads TGTGCCAGCTCAACAGCTAATGGCTACACCTTC.

This clone occurred once. V gene TRBV30 combines with J gene TRBJ1-2, with D possibly being TRBD1 (5 bases). The length of the CDR3 is 21 residues. The V and J ends lost 0 bases and 0 bases respectively, with 29 bases between them. Germline V gives CDR1 GTSNPN, CDR2 SVGIG (reference sequence). CDR3 bases: TGTGCCTGGAGTGTACGGCGACTGTCGTGGCAGGGTGGTTGGGCTAACTATGGCTACACCTTC. This codes for CAWSVRRLSWQGGWANYGYTF.

The chain joins TRBV15 to TRBJ2-1, with a weak D call TRBD2 (6 bases). The CDR3 contains 14 residues. Germline V CDR1 and CDR2: LNHNV, YYDKDF (reference sequence). Between the trimmed V and J ends, which lost 0 bases and 9 bases, there was a span of 12 bases. The CDR3 DNA follows: TGTGCCACCAGCAGAGATCCCTCTAGCGCTGAGCAGTTCTTC. It translates to CATSRDPSSAEQFF.

This sequence joins TRBV5-1 and TRBJ1-2; TRBD1 aligns across 10 bases. Unmatched junction bases numbered 7, after V lost 0 bases and J lost 5 bases. The CDR3 spans 16 residues. The germline gives CDR1 SGHRS, CDR2 YFSETQ. The CDR3 is CASSLGRAGQGYGYTF. CDR3 bases: TGCGCCAGCAGCTTGGGACGAGCGGGACAGGGGTATGGCTACACCTTC.

The rearrangement uses TRBV30 and TRBJ2-7, with 12 positions matching TRBD1. V trimming: 4 bases; J trimming: 7 bases; junction bases outside the gene matches: 5. Germline CDR1 reads GTSNPN; CDR2 reads SVGIG (reference sequence). The CDR3 covers 13 residues. CDR3 sequence reads: CAWTGQGAWEQYF. As DNA, the CDR3 is TGTGCCTGGACGGGACAGGGGGCTTGGGAGCAGTACTTC.

V gene TRBV2 combines with J gene TRBJ2-5; TRBD2 matches 9 bases. Germline values: CDR1 SNHLY, CDR2 FYNNEI. J was trimmed by 3 bases and V by 4 bases; bases with no gene match: 3. This CDR3 has 14 residues. CDR3 in DNA: TGTGCCAGCAGTGGGACTAGCGCGAAAGAGACCCAGTACTTC. It yields the protein CASSGTSAKETQYF.

Only a few counts were recorded for this clone. The J gene is TRBJ1-5, the V gene TRBV19, with 12 bases identical to TRBD1. CDR1 LNHDA and CDR2 SQIVND come from the germline V gene (reference sequence). With V trimmed by 7 bases and J by 6 bases, 7 bases remained unmatched. There are 15 residues in the CDR3. CDR3 residues: CASIPGQGAGQPQHF. Here the CDR3 DNA reads TGTGCCAGTATACCGGGACAGGGGGCTGGTCAGCCCCAGCATTTT.

The rearrangement links TRBV5-1 to TRBJ1-4; a possible D gene is TRBD1 (5 bases). This CDR3 comprises 13 residues. Germline CDR1 is SGHRS and CDR2 is YFSETQ. V dropped 1 base and J dropped 6 bases, with 7 bases sitting between them. DNA for the CDR3: TGCGCCAGCAGCTTGATGACAGATGAAAAACTGTTTTTT. Protein sequence: CASSLMTDEKLFF.

This sequence joins TRBV5-1 and TRBJ1-1; 9 bases fit TRBD1. The CDR3 has 14 amino acids. In germline, CDR1 is SGHRS, CDR2 YFSETQ. V was clipped by 4 bases and J by 4 bases; unmatched bases: 5. CDR3: CASSKTGGSTEAFF. The CDR3 coding sequence is TGCGCCAGCAGCAAAACAGGGGGCAGCACTGAAGCTTTCTTT.

This rearrangement joins TRBV18 to TRBJ2-3; no clear D gene. V dropped 3 bases and J dropped 2 bases, with 9 bases sitting between them. Germline V lookup: CDR1 KGHSH, CDR2 LQKENI. This CDR3 contains 14 residues. The DNA of the CDR3 is TGTGCCAGCTCACCGCGAACGAACACAGATACGCAGTATTTT. It is translated as CASSPRTNTDTQYF.

The chain couples TRBV7-6 to TRBJ1-1; perhaps TRBD1 as D (5 bases). Germline lookup yields CDR1 SGHVS and CDR2 FNYEAQ. Trimming shortened V by 5 bases and J by 1 base, and 14 bases separated the two germline ends. CDR3 length: 15 residues. The CDR3 reads CASSPQGYSNTEAFF. In DNA, the CDR3 is TGTGCCAGCAGCCCCCAGGGTTATTCGAACACTGAAGCTTTCTTT.

The chain is built from TRBV6-5 and TRBJ1-1; D remains unclear. Per the germline V gene, CDR1 is MNHEY and CDR2 is SVGAGI. This CDR3 has 11 residues. Trimming took off 7 bases at V and 1 base at J, with 4 bases between the two ends. Here the CDR3 reads CASIRNTEAFF. The CDR3 nucleotides are TGTGCCAGCATTCGGAACACTGAAGCTTTCTTT.

This clone was recorded only once. The J gene is TRBJ2-5, the V gene TRBV5-8; weak D call: TRBD2 (5 bases). Germline-derived CDR1 and CDR2 are SGHTS and YDEGEE. V shed 4 bases and J shed 5 bases, with 6 bases lying between them. CDR3 length: 11 residues. The CDR3 reads CASSREETQYF. CDR3 DNA sequence: TGTGCCAGCAGCAGGGAGGAGACCCAGTACTTC.

The V gene is TRBV3-1 (or the pseudogene TRBV3-2), the J gene TRBJ2-6, with D possibly TRBD1 on 7 matching bases. Trimming left V 1 base short and J 1 base short, with 11 bases between. Germline CDR1 is LGHDT and CDR2 is YNNKEL (reference sequence). This CDR3 is 17 amino acids long. The CDR3 reads CASSQASGGSGANVLTF. In DNA, the CDR3 is TGTGCCAGCAGCCAAGCCTCAGGGGGGTCTGGGGCCAACGTCCTGACTTTC.

This chain joins TRBV18 and TRBJ2-7; a weak D match, TRBD1 (6 bases). This CDR3 spans 15 amino acids. CDR1 is KGHSH and CDR2 is LQKENI in the germline V gene. V was trimmed by 2 bases and J by 3 bases, leaving 14 bases between them. In DNA, the CDR3 is TGTGCCAGCTCACCATTCGGGACAACAATCTACGAGCAGTACTTC. This codes for CASSPFGTTIYEQYF.

The gene calls are TRBV19 and TRBJ1-1; maybe TRBD1 (5 bases). Trimming removed 3 bases from V and 7 bases from J, with 9 bases in between. Looked up from germline, CDR1 is LNHDA and CDR2 is SQIVND (reference sequence). There are 12 residues in the CDR3. The CDR3, as DNA: TGTGCCAGTAGTATTTTTAGGGGTGAAGCTTTCTTT. As protein: CASSIFRGEAFF.